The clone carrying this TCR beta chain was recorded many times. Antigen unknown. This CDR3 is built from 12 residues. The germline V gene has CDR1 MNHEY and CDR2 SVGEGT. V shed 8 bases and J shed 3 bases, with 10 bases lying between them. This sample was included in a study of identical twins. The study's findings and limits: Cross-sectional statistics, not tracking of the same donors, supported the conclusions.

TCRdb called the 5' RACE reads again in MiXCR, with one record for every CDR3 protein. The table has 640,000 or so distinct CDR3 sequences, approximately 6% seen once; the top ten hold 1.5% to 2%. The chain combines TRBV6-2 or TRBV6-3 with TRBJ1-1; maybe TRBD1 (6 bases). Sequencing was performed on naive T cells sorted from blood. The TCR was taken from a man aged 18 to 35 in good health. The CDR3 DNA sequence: TGTGCCAGCCGTACAGGGTACACTGAAGCTTTCTTT. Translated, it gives CASRTGYTEAFF.